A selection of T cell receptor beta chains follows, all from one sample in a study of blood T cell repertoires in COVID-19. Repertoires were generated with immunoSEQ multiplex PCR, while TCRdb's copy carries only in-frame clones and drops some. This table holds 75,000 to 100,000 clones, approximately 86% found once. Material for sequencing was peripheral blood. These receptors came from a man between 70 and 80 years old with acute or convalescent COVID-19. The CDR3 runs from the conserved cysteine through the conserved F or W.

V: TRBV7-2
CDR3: CASHSPGPGASTGELFF

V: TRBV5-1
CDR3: CASSLDRGTSYEQYF

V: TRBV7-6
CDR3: CASSGWQANTGELFF

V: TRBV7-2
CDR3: CASSPRVGARDTQYF

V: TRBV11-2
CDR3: CASSLAQYSIQYF

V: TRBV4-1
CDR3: CASSQVSTGLEKLFF

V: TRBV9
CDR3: CASSERLDRDTEAFF

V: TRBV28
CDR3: CASSPSGKNSGNTIYF

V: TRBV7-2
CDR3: CASSLLAGSSYNEQFF

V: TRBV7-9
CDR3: CASSPPPRLAVYNEQFF

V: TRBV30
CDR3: CAWSHGGLHYNSPLHF

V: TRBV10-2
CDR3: CASSDTYNEQFF

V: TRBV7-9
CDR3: CASSRTGGREKLFF

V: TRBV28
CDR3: CASSLPGQNTEAFF

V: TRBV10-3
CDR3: CAISDRTGNQPQHF

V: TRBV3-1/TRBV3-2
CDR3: CASSQIGATEAFF

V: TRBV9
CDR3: CASSVGGTSGTGELFF

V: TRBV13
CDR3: CASSLAPGTSGANVLTF

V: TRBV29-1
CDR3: CSVETRGLYNEQFF

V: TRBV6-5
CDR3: CASRPRVHSYYEQYF

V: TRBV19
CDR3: CASSIRSGQHNSPLHF